Detailed here is one T cell receptor (beta chain). Preparation of the TCRbeta library used unique molecular identifiers. TCRdb itself ran the PCR reads through MiXCR, one entry per CDR3 protein. The data show 500,000 to 750,000 distinct CDR3 sequences, over 20% seen once. The sample originates from a study of T-cell reconstitution after alpha-beta-depleted transplantation in children. The receptor was derived from a boy less than two years old with Wiskott-Aldrich syndrome, due to receive a stem cell transplant. Material: PBMCs, obtained before TCRalphabeta/CD19-depleted stem cell transplant.

The CDR3 bases are TGCAGTGCTAAAACACCGGGACCCAACAATGAGCAGTTCTTC. Protein sequence: CSAKTPGPNNEQFF. V is TRBV20-1 and J is TRBJ2-1, with D perhaps matching TRBD1 or TRBD2 (5 bases each). The CDR3 covers 14 residues. Trimming removed 4 bases at V and 5 bases at J, with 15 bases between. The germline V gene has CDR1 DFQATT and CDR2 SNEGSKA (reference sequence).